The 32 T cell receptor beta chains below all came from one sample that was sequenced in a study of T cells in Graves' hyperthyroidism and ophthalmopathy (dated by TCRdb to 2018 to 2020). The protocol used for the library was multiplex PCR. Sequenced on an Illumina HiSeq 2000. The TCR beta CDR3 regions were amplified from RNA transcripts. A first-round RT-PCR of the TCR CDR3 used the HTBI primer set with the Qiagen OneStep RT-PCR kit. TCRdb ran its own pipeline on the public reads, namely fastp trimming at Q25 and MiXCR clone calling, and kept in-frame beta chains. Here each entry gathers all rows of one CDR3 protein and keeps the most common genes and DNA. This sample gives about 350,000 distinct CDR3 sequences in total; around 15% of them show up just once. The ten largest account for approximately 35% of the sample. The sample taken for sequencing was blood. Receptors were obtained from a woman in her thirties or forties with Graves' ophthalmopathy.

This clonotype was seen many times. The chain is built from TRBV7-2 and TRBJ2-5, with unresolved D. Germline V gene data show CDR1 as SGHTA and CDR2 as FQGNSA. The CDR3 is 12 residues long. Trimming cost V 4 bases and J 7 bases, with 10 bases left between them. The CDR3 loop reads CASSSIPGTQYF. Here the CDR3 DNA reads TGTGCCAGCAGCTCGATCCCCGGGACCCAGTACTTC.

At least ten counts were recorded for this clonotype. Here the CDR3 DNA reads TGTGCCAGCAGCTTGGAAGGCGGCTACACCTTC. Amino acid sequence: CASSLEGGYTF. This chain uses TRBV5-6 with TRBJ1-2, with unresolved D. The V gene lost 0 bases and the J gene lost 8 bases, with 5 bases spanning the gap. The V gene's germline CDR1 is SGHDT and CDR2 YYEEEE. The CDR3 is 11 amino acids.

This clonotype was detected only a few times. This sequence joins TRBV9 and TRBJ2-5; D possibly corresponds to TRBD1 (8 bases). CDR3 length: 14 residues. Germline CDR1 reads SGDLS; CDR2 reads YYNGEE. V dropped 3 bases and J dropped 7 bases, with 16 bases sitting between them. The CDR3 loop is CASSEGGTGGTQYF. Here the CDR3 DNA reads TGTGCCAGCAGCGAGGGGGGGACAGGCGGGACCCAGTACTTC. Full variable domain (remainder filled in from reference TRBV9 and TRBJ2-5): DSGVTQTPKHLITATGQRVTLRCSPRSGDLSVYWYQQSLDQGLQFLIQYYNGEERAKGNILERFSAQQFPDLHSELNLSSLELGDSALYFCASSEGGTGGTQYFGPGTRLLVL.

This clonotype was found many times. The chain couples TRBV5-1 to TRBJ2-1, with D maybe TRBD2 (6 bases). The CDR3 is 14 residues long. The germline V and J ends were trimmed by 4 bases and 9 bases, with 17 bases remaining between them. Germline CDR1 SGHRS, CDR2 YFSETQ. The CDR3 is CASSGGSGDFEQFF. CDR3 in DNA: TGCGCCAGCAGCGGAGGGTCTGGAGACTTTGAGCAGTTCTTC.

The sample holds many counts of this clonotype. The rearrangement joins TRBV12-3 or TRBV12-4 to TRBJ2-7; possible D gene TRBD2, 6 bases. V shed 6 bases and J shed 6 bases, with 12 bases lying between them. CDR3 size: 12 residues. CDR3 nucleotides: TGTGCCAGCAGCCAACTAGCCTCCGAGCAGTACTTC. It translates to CASSQLASEQYF.

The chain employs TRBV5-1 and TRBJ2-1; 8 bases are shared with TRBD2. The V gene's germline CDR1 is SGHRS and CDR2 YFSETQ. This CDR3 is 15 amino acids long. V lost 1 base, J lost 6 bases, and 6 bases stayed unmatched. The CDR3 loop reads CASSLKAGGANEQFF. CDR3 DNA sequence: TGCGCCAGCAGCTTGAAGGCGGGGGGTGCCAATGAGCAGTTCTTC. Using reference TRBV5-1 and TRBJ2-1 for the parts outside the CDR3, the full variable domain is KAGVTQTPRYLIKTRGQQVTLSCSPISGHRSVSWYQQTPGQGLQFLFEYFSETQRNKGNFPGRFSGRQFSNSRSEMNVSTLELGDSALYLCASSLKAGGANEQFFGPGTRLTVL.

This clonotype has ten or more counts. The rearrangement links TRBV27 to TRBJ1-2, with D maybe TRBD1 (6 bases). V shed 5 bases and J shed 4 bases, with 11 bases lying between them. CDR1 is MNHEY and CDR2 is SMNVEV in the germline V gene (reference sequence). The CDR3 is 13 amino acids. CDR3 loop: CASSPWDTYGYTF. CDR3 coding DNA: TGTGCCAGCAGTCCTTGGGACACCTATGGCTACACCTTC.

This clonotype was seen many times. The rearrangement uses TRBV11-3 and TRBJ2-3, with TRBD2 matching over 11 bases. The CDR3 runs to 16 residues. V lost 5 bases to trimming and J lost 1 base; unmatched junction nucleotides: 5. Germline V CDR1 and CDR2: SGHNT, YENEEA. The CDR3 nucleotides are TGTGCCAGCAGCCTCATACTAGCGGGGGGCACAGATACGCAGTATTTT. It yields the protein CASSLILAGGTDTQYF.

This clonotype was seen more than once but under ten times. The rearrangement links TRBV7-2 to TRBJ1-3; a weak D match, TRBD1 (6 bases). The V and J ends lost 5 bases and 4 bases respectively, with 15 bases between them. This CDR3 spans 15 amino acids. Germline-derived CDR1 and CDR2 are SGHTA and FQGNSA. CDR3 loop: CASSTPRGTGNTIYF. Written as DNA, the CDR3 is TGTGCCAGCAGCACGCCCAGGGGTACCGGAAACACCATATATTTT.

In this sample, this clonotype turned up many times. Written as DNA, the CDR3 is TGTGCCAGCAGTTTGCGGCAGGGAAAAATCTATGGCTACACCTTC. Translation: CASSLRQGKIYGYTF. The V and J genes are TRBV12-3 or TRBV12-4 and TRBJ1-2; possible D gene TRBD1, 5 bases. The CDR3 has 15 amino acids. V shed 3 bases and J shed 4 bases, with 15 bases lying between them.

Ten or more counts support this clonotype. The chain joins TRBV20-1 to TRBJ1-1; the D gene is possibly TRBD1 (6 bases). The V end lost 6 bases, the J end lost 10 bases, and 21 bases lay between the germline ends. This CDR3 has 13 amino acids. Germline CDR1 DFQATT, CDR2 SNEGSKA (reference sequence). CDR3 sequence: CSATTGMIGGAFF. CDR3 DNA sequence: TGCAGTGCCACTACAGGGATGATTGGAGGAGCTTTCTTT.

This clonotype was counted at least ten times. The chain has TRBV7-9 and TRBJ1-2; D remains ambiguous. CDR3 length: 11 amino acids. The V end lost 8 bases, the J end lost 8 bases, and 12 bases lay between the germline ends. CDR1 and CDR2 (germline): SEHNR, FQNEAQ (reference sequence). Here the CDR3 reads CASGGVGGYTF. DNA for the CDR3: TGTGCCAGCGGTGGGGTTGGGGGCTACACCTTC.

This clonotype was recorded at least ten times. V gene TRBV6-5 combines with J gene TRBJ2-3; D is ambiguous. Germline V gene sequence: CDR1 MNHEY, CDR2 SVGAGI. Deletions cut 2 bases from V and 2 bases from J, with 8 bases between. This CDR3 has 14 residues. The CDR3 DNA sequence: TGTGCCAGCAGTTACCTTCCACCCACAGATACGCAGTATTTT. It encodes CASSYLPPTDTQYF.

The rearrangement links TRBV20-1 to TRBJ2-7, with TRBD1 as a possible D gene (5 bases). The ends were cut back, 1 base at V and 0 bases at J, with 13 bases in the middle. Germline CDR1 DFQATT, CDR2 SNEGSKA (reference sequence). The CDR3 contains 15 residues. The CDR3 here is CSARGPGHPSYEQYF. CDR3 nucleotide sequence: TGCAGTGCTAGAGGCCCCGGACACCCCTCCTACGAGCAGTACTTC.

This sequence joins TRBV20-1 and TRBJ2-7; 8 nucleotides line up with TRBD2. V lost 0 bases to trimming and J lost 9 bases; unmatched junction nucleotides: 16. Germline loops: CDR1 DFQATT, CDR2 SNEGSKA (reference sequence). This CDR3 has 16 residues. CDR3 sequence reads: CSARDKGTRQGRGQYF. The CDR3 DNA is TGCAGTGCTAGAGATAAGGGGACTAGACAAGGTCGAGGGCAGTACTTC.

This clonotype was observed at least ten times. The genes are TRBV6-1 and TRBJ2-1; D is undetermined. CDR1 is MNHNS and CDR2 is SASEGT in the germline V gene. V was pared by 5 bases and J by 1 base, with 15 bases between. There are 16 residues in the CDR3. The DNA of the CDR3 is TGTGCCAGCAGTTCCCCGTCGGGCAATTCCTACAATGAGCAGTTCTTC. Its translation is CASSSPSGNSYNEQFF.

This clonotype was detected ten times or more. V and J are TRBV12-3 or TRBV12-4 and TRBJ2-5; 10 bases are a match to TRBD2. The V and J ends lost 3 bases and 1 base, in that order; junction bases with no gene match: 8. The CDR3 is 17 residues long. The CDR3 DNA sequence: TGTGCCAGCAGTTTGGGGAGGACTAGCGGTTCCCAAGAGACCCAGTACTTC. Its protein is CASSLGRTSGSQETQYF.

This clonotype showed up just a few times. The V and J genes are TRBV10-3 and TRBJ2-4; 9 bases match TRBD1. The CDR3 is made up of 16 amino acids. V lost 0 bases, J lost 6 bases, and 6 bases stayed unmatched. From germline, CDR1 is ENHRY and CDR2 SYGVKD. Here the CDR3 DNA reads TGTGCCATCAGTGAGTCCCGGGACAGGGATCCAAACATTCAGTACTTC. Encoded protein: CAISESRDRDPNIQYF.

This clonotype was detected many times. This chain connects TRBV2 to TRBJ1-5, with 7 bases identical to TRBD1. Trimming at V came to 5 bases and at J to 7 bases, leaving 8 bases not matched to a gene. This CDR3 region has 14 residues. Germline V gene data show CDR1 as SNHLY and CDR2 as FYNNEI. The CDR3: CASSWDRSGQPQHF. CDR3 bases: TGTGCCAGCAGTTGGGACAGATCAGGGCAGCCCCAGCATTTT.

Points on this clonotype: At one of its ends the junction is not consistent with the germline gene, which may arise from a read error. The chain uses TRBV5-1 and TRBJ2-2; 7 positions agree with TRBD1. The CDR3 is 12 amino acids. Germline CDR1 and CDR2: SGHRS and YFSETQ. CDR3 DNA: TGCGCCAGCAGCAGCGAGCAGGGGGAGCAGGTTTTT. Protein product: CASSSEQGEQVF.

The CDR3 DNA reads TGTGCCTGGAGGCAGGCCGGGACTTCAGGCAATGAAAAACTGTTTTTT. Translation: CAWRQAGTSGNEKLFF. The V call is TRBV30, the J call TRBJ1-4, with a possible D match to TRBD1 (5 bases). Looked up from germline, CDR1 is GTSNPN and CDR2 is SVGIG (reference sequence). This CDR3 comprises 16 residues. V lost 3 bases and J 5 bases, leaving 19 bases between the germline ends.

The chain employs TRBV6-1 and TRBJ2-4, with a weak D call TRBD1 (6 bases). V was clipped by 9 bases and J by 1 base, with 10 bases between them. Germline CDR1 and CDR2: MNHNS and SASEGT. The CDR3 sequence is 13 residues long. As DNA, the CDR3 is TGTGCCAGTACAGGGTACGCCAAAAACATTCAGTACTTC. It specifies CASTGYAKNIQYF.

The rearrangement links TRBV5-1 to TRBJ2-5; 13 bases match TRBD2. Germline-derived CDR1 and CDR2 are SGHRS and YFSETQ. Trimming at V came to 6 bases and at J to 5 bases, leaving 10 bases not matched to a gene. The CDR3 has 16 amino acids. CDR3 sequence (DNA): TGCGCCAGCAACCCAGGGACTAGCGGGGTGCCGGAGACCCAGTACTTC. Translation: CASNPGTSGVPETQYF.

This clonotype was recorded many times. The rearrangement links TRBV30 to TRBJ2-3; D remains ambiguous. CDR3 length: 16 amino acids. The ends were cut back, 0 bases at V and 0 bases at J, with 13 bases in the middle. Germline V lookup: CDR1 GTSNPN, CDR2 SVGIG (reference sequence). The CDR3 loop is CAWSVIYGSSTDTQYF. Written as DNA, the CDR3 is TGTGCCTGGAGTGTAATCTACGGTTCTAGCACAGATACGCAGTATTTT.

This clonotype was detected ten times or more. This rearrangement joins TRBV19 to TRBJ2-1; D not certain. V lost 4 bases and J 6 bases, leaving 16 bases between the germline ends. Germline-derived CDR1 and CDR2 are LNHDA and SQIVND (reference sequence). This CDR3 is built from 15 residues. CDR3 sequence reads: CASSTRLSLSNEQFF. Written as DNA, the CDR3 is TGTGCCAGTAGTACCCGACTGAGCCTTTCCAATGAGCAGTTCTTC.

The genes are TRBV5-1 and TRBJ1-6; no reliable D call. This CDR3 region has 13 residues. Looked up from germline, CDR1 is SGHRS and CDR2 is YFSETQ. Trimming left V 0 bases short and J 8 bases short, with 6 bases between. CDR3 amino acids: CASSLEPHSPLHF. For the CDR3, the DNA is TGCGCCAGCAGCTTGGAACCCCATTCACCCCTCCACTTT.

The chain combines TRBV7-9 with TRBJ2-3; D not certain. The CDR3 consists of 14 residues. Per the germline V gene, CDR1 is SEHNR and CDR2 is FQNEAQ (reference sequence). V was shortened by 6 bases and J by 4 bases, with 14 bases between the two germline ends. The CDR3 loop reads CASRGLGFPDTQYF. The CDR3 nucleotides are TGTGCCAGCAGGGGTTTGGGGTTTCCAGATACGCAGTATTTT.

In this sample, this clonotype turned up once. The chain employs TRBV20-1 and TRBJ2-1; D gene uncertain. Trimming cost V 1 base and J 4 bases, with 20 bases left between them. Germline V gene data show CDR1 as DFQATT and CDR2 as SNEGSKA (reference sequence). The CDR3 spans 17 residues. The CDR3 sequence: CSARASLAAARYNEQFF. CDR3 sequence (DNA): TGCAGTGCTAGAGCTTCGCTGGCAGCCGCAAGGTACAATGAGCAGTTCTTC.

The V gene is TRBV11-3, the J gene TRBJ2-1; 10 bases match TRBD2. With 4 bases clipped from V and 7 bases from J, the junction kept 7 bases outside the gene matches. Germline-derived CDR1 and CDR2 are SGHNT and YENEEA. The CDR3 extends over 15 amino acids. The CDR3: CASSYQLAGLNEQFF. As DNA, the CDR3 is TGTGCCAGCAGCTACCAACTAGCGGGGTTAAATGAGCAGTTCTTC.

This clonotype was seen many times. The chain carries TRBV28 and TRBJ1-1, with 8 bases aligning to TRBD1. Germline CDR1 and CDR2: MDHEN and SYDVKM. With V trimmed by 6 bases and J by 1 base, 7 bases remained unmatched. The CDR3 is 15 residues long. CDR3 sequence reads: CASRARTGKNTEAFF. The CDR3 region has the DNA TGTGCCAGCAGGGCCAGGACAGGGAAGAACACTGAAGCTTTCTTT.

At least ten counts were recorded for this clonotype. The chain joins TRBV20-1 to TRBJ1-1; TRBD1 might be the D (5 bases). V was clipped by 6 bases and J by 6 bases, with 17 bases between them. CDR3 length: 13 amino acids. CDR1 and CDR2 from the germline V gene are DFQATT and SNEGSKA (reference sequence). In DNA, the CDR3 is TGCAGTGCGTCTTCCGTGGGGGGGGCTGAAGCTTTCTTT. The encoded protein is CSASSVGGAEAFF.

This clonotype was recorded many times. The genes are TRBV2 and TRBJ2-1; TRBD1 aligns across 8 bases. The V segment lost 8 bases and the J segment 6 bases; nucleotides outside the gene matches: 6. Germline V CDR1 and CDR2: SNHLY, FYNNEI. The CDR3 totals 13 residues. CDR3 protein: CASRETGGNEQFF. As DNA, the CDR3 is TGTGCCAGCCGGGAAACAGGGGGCAATGAGCAGTTCTTC.